What follows are 23 T cell receptor beta chains derived from one specimen sequenced in a study of cytomegalovirus exposure and HLA in healthy donors. Vbeta (60) and Jbeta (13) primers were used in the PCR. Produced via immunoSEQ multiplex PCR; TCRdb's table is partial and in-frame only. The table includes 95,000 to 100,000 clones, around four fifths detected once. The sequencing sample was made of PBMCs. The receptors were gathered from a man aged 40-49 years in good health and CMV-seropositive.

The count of this clone is one. J is TRBJ2-7 and V is TRBV4-1; 13 nucleotides agree with TRBD2. Germline CDR1 and CDR2: MGHRA and YSYEKL. V gave up 1 base and J gave up 0 bases; unmatched junction bases: 6. This CDR3 has 18 amino acids. CDR3 residues: CASSQGLAGGLSSYEQYF. The CDR3 nucleotides read TGCGCCAGCAGCCAAGGACTAGCGGGGGGCCTAAGCTCCTACGAGCAGTACTTC.

The rearrangement links TRBV2 to TRBJ2-6, with unresolved D. Trimming pared 5 bases from V and 4 bases from J, leaving 15 bases between. Looked up from germline, CDR1 is SNHLY and CDR2 is FYNNEI. This CDR3 is built from 16 residues. In DNA, the CDR3 is TGTGCCAGCAGTCCCGCCGCTGGGCCCGGGGCCAACGTCCTGACTTTC. It specifies CASSPAAGPGANVLTF.

The gene calls are TRBV5-3 and TRBJ2-7; D is ambiguous. TRBV5-3 is labeled an ORF, and its function is uncertain. The CDR3 sequence is 11 residues long. V was clipped by 3 bases and J by 1 base, with 2 bases between them. In DNA form, the CDR3 reads TGTGCCAGAAGCTCATCCTACGAGCAGTACTTC. It codes for CARSSSYEQYF.

A note on this clone: In the same sample, other DNA sequences code for this CDR3. The V gene is TRBV18, the J gene TRBJ1-6; 7 nucleotides align to TRBD1. CDR3 size: 14 residues. Germline CDR1 KGHSH, CDR2 LQKENI. With V trimmed by 2 bases and J by 5 bases, 0 bases remained unmatched. This CDR3 reads CASSPGTDNSPLHF. CDR3 coding DNA: TGTGCCAGCTCACCAGGGACAGATAATTCACCCCTCCACTTT.

This chain joins TRBV7-9 and TRBJ1-3, with TRBD1 matching 10 bases. There are 15 residues in the CDR3. The germline CDR1 and CDR2 sequences are SEHNR and FQNEAQ (reference sequence). With V trimmed by 4 bases and J by 4 bases, 4 bases remained unmatched. CDR3 nucleotides: TGTGCCAGCAGCTCGACAGGGGGCGTCGGAAACACCATATATTTT. As protein: CASSSTGGVGNTIYF.

The sample holds a few counts of this clone. This chain connects TRBV5-1 to TRBJ2-1; TRBD2 matches 13 bases. The CDR3 totals 16 residues. The germline gives CDR1 SGHRS, CDR2 YFSETQ. Losses at the gene ends were 4 bases for V and 2 bases for J; bases not matched to a gene: 3. The CDR3 is CASSTGLAGAYNEQFF. The CDR3 DNA reads TGCGCCAGCAGCACCGGACTAGCGGGGGCCTACAATGAGCAGTTCTTC.

J is TRBJ1-5 and V is TRBV7-2, with 10 bases identical to TRBD1. The CDR3 sequence is 18 residues long. The J segment lost 2 bases and the V segment lost 5 bases, leaving 12 bases of the junction unmatched. Germline V gene data show CDR1 as SGHTA and CDR2 as FQGNSA. The CDR3 spells CASSLGQGVWAGNQPQHF. As DNA, the CDR3 is TGTGCCAGCAGCCTCGGACAGGGGGTTTGGGCAGGCAATCAGCCCCAGCATTTT.

This clone was found once. One end of the junction is discordant with germline, which a read error may explain. The chain has TRBV7-7 and TRBJ1-4; D is ambiguous. In germline, CDR1 is SSHAT, CDR2 FNYEAQ (reference sequence). This CDR3 comprises 13 residues. In DNA form, the CDR3 reads TGTGCTAGCAGCCAATCAACTAATGAAAAACTGTTTTTT. Its translation: CASSQSTNEKLFF.

The chain has TRBV10-3 and TRBJ1-2; 8 nucleotides match TRBD1. CDR1 ENHRY and CDR2 SYGVKD come from the germline V gene. The junction had 11 bases not matched to a gene; V was cut back by 2 bases and J by 6 bases. The CDR3 spans 16 residues. The CDR3 nucleotides read TGTGCCATCAGTGAGCACGGGACAGGTCGGCTAAATGGCTACACCTTC. Its protein is CAISEHGTGRLNGYTF.

The genes are TRBV29-1 and TRBJ1-4; TRBD1 matches 10 bases. The CDR3 runs 14 residues. V shed 5 bases, J shed 7 bases, and the junction held 7 bases outside the gene matches. Germline loops: CDR1 SQVTM, CDR2 ANQGSEA. In DNA, the CDR3 is TGCAGCGTTTCCGGGGACAGGGGTCGTGAAAAACTGTTTTTT. Its translation is CSVSGDRGREKLFF.

J is TRBJ2-5 and V is TRBV4-1; 14 positions agree with TRBD2. The DNA end is a closer match to TRBJ2-7, so the J assignment may be wrong. Germline loops: CDR1 MGHRA, CDR2 YSYEKL. The CDR3 loop spans 19 amino acids. Written as DNA, the CDR3 is TGCGCCAGCAGCCAAGAGTATCGAGGGACTAGCGGGAGTACCTACGAGCAGTACTTC. Translating gives CASSQEYRGTSGSTYEQYF.

The genes are TRBV13 and TRBJ1-3, with D maybe TRBD1 (5 bases). CDR1 is PRHDT, CDR2 FYEKMQ, per germline (reference sequence). CDR3 length: 16 residues. Deletions cut 3 bases from V and 4 bases from J, with 16 bases between. Here the CDR3 reads CASSLGGFGFGNTIYF. In nucleotides, the CDR3 is TGTGCCAGCAGCTTGGGGGGGTTTGGCTTCGGAAACACCATATATTTT.

The V and J genes are TRBV5-4 and TRBJ1-5; no definite D call. Trimming removed 4 bases from V and 7 bases from J, with 15 bases in between. Germline V gene sequence: CDR1 SGHNT, CDR2 YYREEE (reference sequence). The CDR3 is made up of 14 amino acids. The CDR3 bases are TGTGCCAGCAGCGCGTTCGGGGATGAACAGCCCCAGCATTTT. This encodes CASSAFGDEQPQHF.

This clone is a singleton in its sample. J is TRBJ2-7 and V is TRBV7-9; perhaps TRBD1 as D (6 bases). This CDR3 has 15 residues. The ends were cut back, 1 base at V and 3 bases at J, with 13 bases in the middle. CDR1 and CDR2 from the germline V gene are SEHNR and FQNEAQ (reference sequence). The CDR3 is CASSLGSGTYYEQYF. The CDR3, as DNA: TGTGCCAGCAGCTTAGGATCGGGGACATACTACGAGCAGTACTTC. Full variable domain (rest looked up from reference TRBV7-9 and TRBJ2-7): DTGVSQNPRHKITKRGQNVTFRCDPISEHNRLYWYRQTLGQGPEFLTYFQNEAQLEKSRLLSDRFSAERPKGSFSTLEIQRTEQGDSAMYLCASSLGSGTYYEQYFGPGTRLTVT.

CDR3 in DNA: TGCAGTGCTAGACCCCCAGGTGGCTACACCTTC. It encodes CSARPPGGYTF. The chain joins TRBV20-1 to TRBJ1-2, with D hard to call. V was clipped by 2 bases and J by 7 bases, with 8 bases between them. This CDR3 contains 11 residues. Germline V gene data show CDR1 as DFQATT and CDR2 as SNEGSKA (reference sequence).

The J gene is TRBJ1-2, the V gene TRBV5-6; maybe TRBD1 (5 bases). In germline, CDR1 is SGHDT, CDR2 YYEEEE. The ends were cut back, 1 base at V and 4 bases at J, with 8 bases in the middle. The CDR3 length is 13 residues. CDR3 coding DNA: TGTGCCAGCAGCTTGAAAGGGGCCTATGGCTACACCTTC. This sequence encodes CASSLKGAYGYTF.

This rearrangement joins TRBV10-3 to TRBJ2-1; a possible D gene is TRBD2 (5 bases). The CDR3 length is 14 residues. Germline lookup yields CDR1 ENHRY and CDR2 SYGVKD. V dropped 0 bases and J dropped 7 bases, with 10 bases sitting between them. The CDR3 spells CAISESRATNEQFF. The CDR3 bases are TGTGCCATCAGTGAGTCGAGGGCCACTAATGAGCAGTTCTTC.

This clone has more than one count but fewer than ten. This sequence joins TRBV7-2 and TRBJ1-2; D ambiguous. CDR3 size: 13 residues. In germline, CDR1 is SGHTA, CDR2 FQGNSA. V was shortened by 5 bases and J by 8 bases, with 15 bases between the two germline ends. CDR3 coding DNA: TGTGCCAGCAGCCTCTCCGAGGTCTTCGGCTACACCTTC. Protein product: CASSLSEVFGYTF.

The chain combines TRBV4-1 with TRBJ2-7; possibly TRBD2 for D (6 bases). Trimming left V 0 bases short and J 4 bases short, with 13 bases between. Germline V lookup: CDR1 MGHRA, CDR2 YSYEKL. The CDR3 extends over 15 amino acids. DNA of the CDR3: TGCGCCAGCAGCCAAGACTCCGTGGGGAGGTACGAGCAGTACTTC. This gives the protein CASSQDSVGRYEQYF.

The chain uses TRBV5-5 and TRBJ1-2; tentatively, D is TRBD1 (5 bases). Looked up from germline, CDR1 is SGHKS and CDR2 is YYEKEE (reference sequence). The CDR3 length is 14 residues. V was trimmed by 0 bases and J by 3 bases, leaving 9 bases between them. CDR3 sequence reads: CASSLDRGYYGYTF. The CDR3 DNA reads TGTGCCAGCAGCTTGGATCGGGGGTACTATGGCTACACCTTC.

The CDR3 region is CASSRGLAGAVRGNEQFF. DNA for the CDR3: TGTGCCAGCAGCCGGGGACTAGCGGGGGCGGTGAGAGGCAATGAGCAGTTCTTC. The chain is built from TRBV11-2 and TRBJ2-1, with TRBD2 matching 14 bases. Germline loops: CDR1 SGHAT, CDR2 FQNNGV. There are 18 residues in the CDR3. V was pared by 5 bases and J by 6 bases, with 12 bases of the junction left unmatched.

The chain carries TRBV18 and TRBJ2-3; D may be TRBD1 (6 bases). With 2 bases removed from V and 2 bases from J, the gap between germline ends came to 17 bases. The CDR3 is made up of 17 amino acids. Germline loops: CDR1 KGHSH, CDR2 LQKENI. CDR3: CASSPVRDNIFTDTQYF. CDR3 nucleotide sequence: TGTGCCAGCTCACCAGTACGGGACAATATTTTCACAGATACGCAGTATTTT.

For the CDR3, the DNA is TGCGCCAGCGGGGGGACTAACTACAATGAGCAGTTCTTC. This encodes CASGGTNYNEQFF. The V gene is TRBV5-1, the J gene TRBJ2-1; TRBD2 agrees at 7 bases. J gave up 3 bases and V 7 bases, and 4 bases lay outside the gene matches. CDR3 length: 13 amino acids. From germline, CDR1 is SGHRS and CDR2 YFSETQ.